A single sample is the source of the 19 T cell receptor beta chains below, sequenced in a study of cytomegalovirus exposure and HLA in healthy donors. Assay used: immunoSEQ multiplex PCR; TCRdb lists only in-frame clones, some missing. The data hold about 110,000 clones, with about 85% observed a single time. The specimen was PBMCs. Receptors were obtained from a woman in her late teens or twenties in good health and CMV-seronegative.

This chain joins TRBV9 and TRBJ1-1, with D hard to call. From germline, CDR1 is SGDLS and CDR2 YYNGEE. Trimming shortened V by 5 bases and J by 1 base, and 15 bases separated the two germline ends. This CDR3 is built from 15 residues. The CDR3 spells CASRRHEGANTEAFF. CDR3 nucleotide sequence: TGTGCCAGCAGAAGACACGAGGGCGCGAACACTGAAGCTTTCTTT.

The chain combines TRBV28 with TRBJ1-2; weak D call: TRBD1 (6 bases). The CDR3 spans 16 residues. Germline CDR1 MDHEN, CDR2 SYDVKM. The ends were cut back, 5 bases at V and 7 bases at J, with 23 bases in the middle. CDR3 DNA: TGTGCCAGCAGTCTACCAAACAGGGTGGAGAAGGTTGGCTACACCTTC. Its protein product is CASSLPNRVEKVGYTF.

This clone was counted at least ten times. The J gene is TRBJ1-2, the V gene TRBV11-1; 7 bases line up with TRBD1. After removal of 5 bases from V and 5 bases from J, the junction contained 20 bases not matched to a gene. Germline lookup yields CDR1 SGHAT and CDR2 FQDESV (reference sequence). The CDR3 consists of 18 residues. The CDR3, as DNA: TGTGCCAGCAGCCATTCGAAGTCCGGGACAGCCAGATGGTATGGCTACACCTTC. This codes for CASSHSKSGTARWYGYTF.

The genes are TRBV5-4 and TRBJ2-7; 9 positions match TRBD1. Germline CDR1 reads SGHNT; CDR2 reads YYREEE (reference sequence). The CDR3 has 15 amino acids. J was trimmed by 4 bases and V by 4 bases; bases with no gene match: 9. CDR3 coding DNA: TGTGCCAGCAGCCGAAGGGACAGGGAGGGATACGAGCAGTACTTC. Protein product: CASSRRDREGYEQYF.

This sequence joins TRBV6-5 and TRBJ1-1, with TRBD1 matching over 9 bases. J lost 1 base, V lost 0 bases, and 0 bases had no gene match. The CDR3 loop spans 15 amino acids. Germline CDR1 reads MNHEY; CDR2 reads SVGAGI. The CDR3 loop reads CASSYSGQGNTEAFF. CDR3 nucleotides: TGTGCCAGCAGTTACTCGGGACAGGGGAACACTGAAGCTTTCTTT.

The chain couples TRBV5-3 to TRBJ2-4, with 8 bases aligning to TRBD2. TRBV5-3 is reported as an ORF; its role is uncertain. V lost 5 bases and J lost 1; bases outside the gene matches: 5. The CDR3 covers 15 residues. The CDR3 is CARSFGGGAKNIQYF. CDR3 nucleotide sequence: TGTGCCAGAAGTTTCGGCGGGGGGGCCAAAAACATTCAGTACTTC.

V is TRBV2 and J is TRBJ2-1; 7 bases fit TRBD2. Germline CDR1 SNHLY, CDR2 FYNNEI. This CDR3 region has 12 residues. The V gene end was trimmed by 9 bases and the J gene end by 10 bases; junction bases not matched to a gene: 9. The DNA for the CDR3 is TGTGCCAGTACCCTTGGGGGAGGGGAGCAGTTCTTC. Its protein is CASTLGGGEQFF.

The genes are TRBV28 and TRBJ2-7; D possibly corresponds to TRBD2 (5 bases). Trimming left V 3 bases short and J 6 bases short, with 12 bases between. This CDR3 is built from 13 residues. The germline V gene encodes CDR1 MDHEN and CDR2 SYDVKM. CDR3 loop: CASSLLAGIEQYF. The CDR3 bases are TGTGCCAGCAGTTTGCTGGCCGGGATCGAGCAGTACTTC. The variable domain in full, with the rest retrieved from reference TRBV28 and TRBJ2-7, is DVKVTQSSRYLVKRTGEKVFLECVQDMDHENMFWYRQDPGLGLRLIYFSYDVKMKEKGDIPEGYSVSREKKERFSLILESASTNQTSMYLCASSLLAGIEQYFGPGTRLTVT.

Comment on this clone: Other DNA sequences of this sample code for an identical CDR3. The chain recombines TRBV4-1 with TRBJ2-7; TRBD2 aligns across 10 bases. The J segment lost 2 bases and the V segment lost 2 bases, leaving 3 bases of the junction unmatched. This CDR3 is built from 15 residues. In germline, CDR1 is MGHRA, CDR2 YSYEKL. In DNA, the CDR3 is TGCGCCAGCAGCCAATTAGCGGGGGGAACCTACGAGCAGTACTTC. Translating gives CASSQLAGGTYEQYF.

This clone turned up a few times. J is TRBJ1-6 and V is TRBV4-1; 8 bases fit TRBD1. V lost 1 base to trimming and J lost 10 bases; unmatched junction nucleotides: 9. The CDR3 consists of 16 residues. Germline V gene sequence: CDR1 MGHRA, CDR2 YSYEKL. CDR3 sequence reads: CASSQAIGQGLSPLHF. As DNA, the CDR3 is TGCGCCAGCAGCCAAGCAATTGGACAGGGACTATCACCCCTCCACTTT.

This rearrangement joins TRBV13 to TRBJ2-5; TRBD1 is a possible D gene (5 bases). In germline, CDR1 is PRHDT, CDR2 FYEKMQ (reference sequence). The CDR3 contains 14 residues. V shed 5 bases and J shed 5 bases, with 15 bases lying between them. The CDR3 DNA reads TGTGCCAGCAGCCCCCCTGGCAGGGTCGAGACCCAGTACTTC. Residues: CASSPPGRVETQYF. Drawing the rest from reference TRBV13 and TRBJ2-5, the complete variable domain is AAGVIQSPRHLIKEKRETATLKCYPIPRHDTVYWYQQGPGQDPQFLISFYEKMQSDKGSIPDRFSAQQFSDYHSELNMSSLELGDSALYFCASSPPGRVETQYFGPGTRLLVL.

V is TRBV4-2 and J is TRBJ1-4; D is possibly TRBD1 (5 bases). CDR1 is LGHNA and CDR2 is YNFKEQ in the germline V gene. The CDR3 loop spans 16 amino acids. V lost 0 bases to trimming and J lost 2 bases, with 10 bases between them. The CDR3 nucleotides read TGTGCCAGCAGCCAAGATGCAGGGTTTACTAATGAAAAACTGTTTTTT. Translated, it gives CASSQDAGFTNEKLFF.

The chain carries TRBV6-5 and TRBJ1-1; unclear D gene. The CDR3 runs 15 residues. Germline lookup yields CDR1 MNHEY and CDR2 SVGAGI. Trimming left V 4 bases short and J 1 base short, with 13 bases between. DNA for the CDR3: TGTGCCAGCAGTTCCCGGATAGCAGAGAACACTGAAGCTTTCTTT. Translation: CASSSRIAENTEAFF.

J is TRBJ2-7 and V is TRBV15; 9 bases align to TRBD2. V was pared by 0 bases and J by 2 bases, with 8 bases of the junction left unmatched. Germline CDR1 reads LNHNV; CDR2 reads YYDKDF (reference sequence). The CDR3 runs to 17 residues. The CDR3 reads CATSRERPAGGTYEQYF. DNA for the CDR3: TGTGCCACCAGCAGAGAACGGCCAGCGGGGGGAACCTACGAGCAGTACTTC. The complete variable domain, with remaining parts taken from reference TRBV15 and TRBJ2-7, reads DAMVIQNPRYQVTQFGKPVTLSCSQTLNHNVMYWYQQKSSQAPKLLFHYYDKDFNNEADTPDNFQSRRPNTSFCFLDIRSPGLGDTAMYLCATSRERPAGGTYEQYFGPGTRLTVT.

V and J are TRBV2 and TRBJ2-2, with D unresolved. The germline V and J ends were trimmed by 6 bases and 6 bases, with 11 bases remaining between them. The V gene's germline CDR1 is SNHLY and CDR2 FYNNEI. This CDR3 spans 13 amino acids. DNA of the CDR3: TGTGCCAGCAGGTTACAGCCCGCCGGGGAGCTGTTTTTT. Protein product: CASRLQPAGELFF.

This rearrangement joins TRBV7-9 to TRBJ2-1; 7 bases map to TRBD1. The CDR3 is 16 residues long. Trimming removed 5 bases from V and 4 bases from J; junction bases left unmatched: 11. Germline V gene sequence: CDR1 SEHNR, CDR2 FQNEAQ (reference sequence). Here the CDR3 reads CASSPGDRVFYNEQFF. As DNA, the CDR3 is TGTGCCAGCAGCCCCGGAGACAGGGTGTTTTACAATGAGCAGTTCTTC.

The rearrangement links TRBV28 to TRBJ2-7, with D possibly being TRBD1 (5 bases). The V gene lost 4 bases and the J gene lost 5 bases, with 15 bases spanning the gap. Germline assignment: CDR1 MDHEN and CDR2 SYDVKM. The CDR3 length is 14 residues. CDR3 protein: CASSSLQGANEQYF. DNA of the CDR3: TGTGCCAGCAGTTCTCTTCAAGGGGCAAACGAGCAGTACTTC.

The CDR3 region is CASSATGDTIYF. CDR3 DNA sequence: TGTGCCAGCAGCGCGACGGGGGACACCATATATTTT. This chain connects TRBV7-9 to TRBJ1-3; a possible D gene is TRBD1 (5 bases). The germline CDR1 and CDR2 sequences are SEHNR and FQNEAQ (reference sequence). V gave up 5 bases and J gave up 8 bases, with 10 bases separating them. The CDR3 covers 12 residues. Supplemented by reference TRBV7-9 and TRBJ1-3, the full variable domain reads DTGVSQNPRHKITKRGQNVTFRCDPISEHNRLYWYRQTLGQGPEFLTYFQNEAQLEKSRLLSDRFSAERPKGSFSTLEIQRTEQGDSAMYLCASSATGDTIYFGEGSWLTVV.

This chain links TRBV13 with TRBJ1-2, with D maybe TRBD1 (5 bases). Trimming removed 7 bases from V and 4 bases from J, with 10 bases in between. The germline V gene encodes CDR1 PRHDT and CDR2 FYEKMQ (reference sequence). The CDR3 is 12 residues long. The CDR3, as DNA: TGTGCCAGCAACCCCAGGGTCTATGGCTACACCTTC. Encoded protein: CASNPRVYGYTF.